Presented here are 24 T cell receptor beta chains from one specimen sequenced in a study of human T cells and chemical hapten exposure. TCRdb passed the RACE reads through MiXCR, listing each CDR3 protein once. The table lists 300,000 to 400,000 distinct CDR3 sequences, 5.1% of them singletons, with 2.5% to 3% in the top ten. Time point described: pre-sensitization, week 0. This sample's treatment: therapeutic diphenylcyclopropenone sensitization with weekly scalp DPC. The sequences come from whole blood, collected in connection with sensitization to the hapten diphenylcyclopropenone (DPC). The source of these receptors is a woman aged 50 to 60 with alopecia areata. Some clones in this sample may be carry-over from other donors' samples.

The sample holds many counts of this clonotype. V usage is TRBV7-9 and J usage is TRBJ1-1; 10 nucleotides agree with TRBD1. Losses at the gene ends were 5 bases for V and 5 bases for J; bases not matched to a gene: 2. Germline V lookup: CDR1 SEHNR, CDR2 FQNEAQ (reference sequence). The CDR3 sequence is 13 residues long. CDR3 coding DNA: TGTGCCAGCAGCCAGGGACAGGGGACTGAAGCTTTCTTT. It yields the protein CASSQGQGTEAFF.

This clonotype appeared many times. The chain couples TRBV7-2 to TRBJ2-5; 13 bases agree with TRBD2. Germline lookup yields CDR1 SGHTA and CDR2 FQGNSA. This CDR3 region has 17 residues. The trim removed 5 bases at V and 6 bases at J, leaving 12 bases unmatched. The CDR3 region has the DNA TGTGCCAGCAGCCACTATCGGACTAGCGGGAGTATGAAGACCCAGTACTTC. As protein: CASSHYRTSGSMKTQYF. Complete variable domain (other parts from reference TRBV7-2 and TRBJ2-5): GAGVSQSPSNKVTEKGKDVELRCDPISGHTALYWYRQSLGQGLEFLIYFQGNSAPDKSGLPSDRFSAERTGGSVSTLTIQRTQQEDSAVYLCASSHYRTSGSMKTQYFGPGTRLLVL.

There are a few counts of this clonotype. The chain combines TRBV27 with TRBJ1-2; no clear D gene. CDR3 length: 14 residues. Looked up from germline, CDR1 is MNHEY and CDR2 is SMNVEV (reference sequence). V was pared by 6 bases and J by 0 bases, with 11 bases between. The CDR3, as DNA: TGTGCCAGCAGACGGCGTTCAGCTAACTATGGCTACACCTTC. Amino acids: CASRRRSANYGYTF.

There are many counts of this clonotype. The chain is built from TRBV7-9 and TRBJ2-1, with 12 bases aligning to TRBD2. The germline gives CDR1 SEHNR, CDR2 FQNEAQ (reference sequence). Losses at the gene ends were 3 bases for V and 10 bases for J; bases not matched to a gene: 7. The CDR3 length is 15 residues. CDR3 protein: CASSFPTSGRVEQFF. As DNA, the CDR3 is TGTGCCAGCAGCTTTCCGACTAGCGGGAGAGTCGAGCAGTTCTTC.

In this sample, this clonotype turned up a few times. The chain joins TRBV5-1 to TRBJ2-5; TRBD1 aligns across 7 bases. The CDR3 is made up of 15 amino acids. The V gene end was trimmed by 0 bases and the J gene end by 2 bases; junction bases not matched to a gene: 4. Germline CDR1 and CDR2: SGHRS and YFSETQ. Written as DNA, the CDR3 is TGCGCCAGCAGCTTGGAGGCAGGGGGTCAAGAGACCCAGTACTTC. This sequence encodes CASSLEAGGQETQYF. Drawing the rest from reference TRBV5-1 and TRBJ2-5, the complete variable domain is KAGVTQTPRYLIKTRGQQVTLSCSPISGHRSVSWYQQTPGQGLQFLFEYFSETQRNKGNFPGRFSGRQFSNSRSEMNVSTLELGDSALYLCASSLEAGGQETQYFGPGTRLLVL.

This clonotype was seen ten or more times. This chain connects TRBV20-1 to TRBJ2-1; TRBD2 agrees at 8 bases. Germline CDR1 reads DFQATT; CDR2 reads SNEGSKA (reference sequence). V dropped 5 bases and J dropped 9; count of bases not matched to a gene: 6. This CDR3 spans 12 amino acids. For the CDR3, the DNA is TGCAGTGCTGTTAGCGGGGTTGGTGAGCAGTTCTTC. Translating gives CSAVSGVGEQFF.

This clonotype was picked up many times. The rearrangement uses TRBV5-1 and TRBJ2-7; either TRBD1 or TRBD2 may fit D (5 bases each). CDR1 and CDR2 (germline): SGHRS, YFSETQ. V was clipped by 3 bases and J by 3 bases, with 13 bases between them. This CDR3 comprises 14 residues. The CDR3 reads CASSSTGTSYEQYF. CDR3 nucleotide sequence: TGCGCCAGCAGCTCAACCGGGACGAGCTACGAGCAGTACTTC. Based on the CDR3 plus reference TRBV5-1 and TRBJ2-7, the full variable domain is KAGVTQTPRYLIKTRGQQVTLSCSPISGHRSVSWYQQTPGQGLQFLFEYFSETQRNKGNFPGRFSGRQFSNSRSEMNVSTLELGDSALYLCASSSTGTSYEQYFGPGTRLTVT.

The rearrangement links TRBV2 to TRBJ1-5; perhaps TRBD1 as D (5 bases). CDR1 and CDR2 (germline): SNHLY, FYNNEI. Trimming removed 4 bases from V and 0 bases from J, with 7 bases in between. The CDR3 is 14 residues long. The chain's CDR3 is CASSAGYSNQPQHF. DNA of the CDR3: TGTGCCAGCAGTGCAGGGTATAGCAATCAGCCCCAGCATTTT. Full variable domain (rest looked up from reference TRBV2 and TRBJ1-5): EPEVTQTPSHQVTQMGQEVILRCVPISNHLYFYWYRQILGQKVEFLVSFYNNEISEKSEIFDDQFSVERPDGSNFTLKIRSTKLEDSAMYFCASSAGYSNQPQHFGDGTRLSIL.

The chain combines TRBV5-1 with TRBJ2-7, with TRBD1 matching 9 bases. V shed 8 bases and J 3 bases; nucleotides not matched to a gene: 12. This CDR3 comprises 15 residues. CDR1 and CDR2 (germline): SGHRS, YFSETQ. CDR3 nucleotide sequence: TGCGCCAGAAATACAGGGGGCCCTCCGTACTACGAGCAGTACTTC. Protein sequence: CARNTGGPPYYEQYF.

This clonotype was detected many times. V and J are TRBV27 and TRBJ2-3; the D gene could be TRBD1 or TRBD2 (5 bases each). Germline V gene data show CDR1 as MNHEY and CDR2 as SMNVEV (reference sequence). This CDR3 is built from 14 residues. The V and J ends lost 8 bases and 0 bases respectively, with 12 bases between them. The CDR3 sequence: CASCLGESTDTQYF. CDR3 nucleotides: TGTGCCAGCTGTCTGGGGGAAAGCACAGATACGCAGTATTTT.

This clonotype was counted between two and nine times. The rearrangement links TRBV13 to TRBJ2-3; TRBD2 agrees at 12 bases. The CDR3 consists of 16 residues. Germline CDR1 PRHDT, CDR2 FYEKMQ (reference sequence). Germline trimming cut 5 bases from V and 3 bases from J; bases unmatched to any gene: 6. The CDR3 loop reads CASSTRTSGVTDTQYF. Written as DNA, the CDR3 is TGTGCCAGCAGCACGAGGACTAGCGGGGTGACAGATACGCAGTATTTT.

The table lists this clonotype with many counts. The chain joins TRBV28 to TRBJ2-5, with D hard to call. V shed 7 bases and J shed 8 bases, with 11 bases lying between them. Germline CDR1 MDHEN, CDR2 SYDVKM. This CDR3 is 11 amino acids long. This CDR3 is CASTDLNTQYF. CDR3 nucleotides: TGTGCCAGCACTGACCTGAACACCCAGTACTTC.

The J gene is TRBJ2-5, the V gene TRBV12-3 or TRBV12-4; 9 bases line up with TRBD1. With 7 bases clipped from V and 1 base from J, the junction kept 4 bases outside the gene matches. This CDR3 comprises 14 residues. This CDR3 is CASKGQGFQETQYF. CDR3 sequence (DNA): TGTGCCAGCAAGGGACAGGGTTTCCAAGAGACCCAGTACTTC.

This clonotype showed up just a few times. The V gene is TRBV5-1, the J gene TRBJ2-7; TRBD2 matches 7 bases. The ends lost 5 bases at V and 4 bases at J; junction bases unmatched: 6. This CDR3 region has 13 residues. Germline lookup yields CDR1 SGHRS and CDR2 YFSETQ. The CDR3 DNA sequence: TGCGCCAGCAGGGCTAGCGGATTGTACGAGCAGTACTTC. It specifies CASRASGLYEQYF.

This clonotype was picked up many times. The chain employs TRBV20-1 and TRBJ2-7; 10 bases agree with TRBD2. J gave up 3 bases and V 6 bases, and 8 bases lay outside the gene matches. The V gene's germline CDR1 is DFQATT and CDR2 SNEGSKA (reference sequence). The CDR3 has 14 residues. Here the CDR3 reads CSAPQLAGHYEQYF. The CDR3 DNA sequence: TGCAGTGCCCCCCAACTAGCGGGGCACTACGAGCAGTACTTC.

This clonotype was observed at least ten times. The CDR3 protein is CASSLVGESDTQYF. The DNA of the CDR3 is TGTGCCAGCAGCTTAGTAGGGGAATCCGATACGCAGTATTTT. The V and J genes are TRBV7-9 and TRBJ2-3; possibly TRBD1 for D (5 bases). Trimming took 1 base from V and 6 from J, leaving 11 bases between them. The CDR3 has 14 amino acids. Per germline, CDR1 SEHNR and CDR2 FQNEAQ (reference sequence).

This clonotype was counted many times. The chain joins TRBV28 to TRBJ2-4; tentatively, D is TRBD1 (6 bases). This CDR3 is 12 amino acids long. V was trimmed by 2 bases and J by 8 bases, leaving 7 bases between them. Per the germline V gene, CDR1 is MDHEN and CDR2 is SYDVKM. The CDR3 DNA is TGTGCCAGCAGTTTAGAGGGGGACATTCAGTACTTC. This sequence encodes CASSLEGDIQYF. The whole variable domain, filled in from reference TRBV28 and TRBJ2-4, reads DVKVTQSSRYLVKRTGEKVFLECVQDMDHENMFWYRQDPGLGLRLIYFSYDVKMKEKGDIPEGYSVSREKKERFSLILESASTNQTSMYLCASSLEGDIQYFGAGTRLSVL.

This clonotype was seen more than once but under ten times. The chain couples TRBV9 to TRBJ2-1, with 10 bases lining up with TRBD2. Germline lookup yields CDR1 SGDLS and CDR2 YYNGEE. J was trimmed by 9 bases and V by 0 bases; bases with no gene match: 6. The CDR3 totals 15 residues. The CDR3 region is CASSVGKREGGEQFF. DNA of the CDR3: TGTGCCAGCAGCGTAGGCAAGCGGGAGGGAGGTGAGCAGTTCTTC.

This clonotype has ten or more counts. J is TRBJ1-4 and V is TRBV2, with 8 bases lining up with TRBD1. V trimming: 2 bases; J trimming: 7 bases; junction bases outside the gene matches: 15. CDR1 is SNHLY, CDR2 FYNNEI, per germline. The CDR3 loop spans 18 amino acids. The CDR3 sequence is CASSEHGQGALSPEKLFF. The CDR3 DNA follows: TGTGCCAGCAGTGAACACGGGCAGGGGGCATTGAGTCCTGAAAAACTGTTTTTT.

This clonotype showed up many times. The chain is built from TRBV6-5 and TRBJ2-5; a possible D gene is TRBD1 (6 bases). Per germline, CDR1 MNHEY and CDR2 SVGAGI. The CDR3 length is 14 residues. V was shortened by 6 bases and J by 0 bases, with 11 bases between the two germline ends. CDR3 bases: TGTGCCAGCAGCCTTACAGGGAACCAAGAGACCCAGTACTTC. Its protein is CASSLTGNQETQYF.

This clonotype was seen repeatedly, ten times or more. The V call is TRBV29-1, the J call TRBJ2-4; D gene unclear. Germline assignment: CDR1 SQVTM and CDR2 ANQGSEA. CDR3 length: 11 amino acids. V was trimmed by 2 bases and J by 8 bases, leaving 7 bases between them. CDR3 nucleotides: TGCAGCGTTGAAATTAGGGACATTCAGTACTTC. Protein: CSVEIRDIQYF.

This clonotype was observed a handful of times. The genes are TRBV7-2 and TRBJ1-6; D is perhaps TRBD1 (5 bases). This CDR3 region has 15 residues. The V end lost 5 bases, the J end lost 8 bases, and 16 bases lay between the germline ends. The germline CDR1 and CDR2 sequences are SGHTA and FQGNSA. CDR3 region: CASSPPQALDSPLHF. CDR3 in DNA: TGTGCCAGCAGCCCCCCACAGGCACTGGATTCACCCCTCCACTTT.

The chain has TRBV14 and TRBJ2-1, with 9 bases identical to TRBD2. The J segment lost 8 bases and the V segment lost 4 bases, leaving 3 bases of the junction unmatched. The CDR3 consists of 13 residues. Looked up from germline, CDR1 is SGHDN and CDR2 is FVKESK. The CDR3 region is CASSPTSGDEQFF. For the CDR3, the DNA is TGTGCCAGCAGCCCGACTAGCGGTGATGAGCAGTTCTTC.

The CDR3 is CASSPIKGQGLETQYF. CDR3 in DNA: TGTGCCAGCAGTCCCATCAAAGGACAGGGCCTAGAGACCCAGTACTTC. This sequence joins TRBV7-9 and TRBJ2-5; 8 bases are a match to TRBD1. Germline V lookup: CDR1 SEHNR, CDR2 FQNEAQ (reference sequence). The CDR3 has 16 residues. The ends lost 6 bases at V and 4 bases at J; junction bases unmatched: 13.